The rows below give T cell receptor beta chains drawn from one sample of a study of blood T cells in healthy people across ages. TCRdb processed the 5' RACE reads anew with MiXCR; each CDR3 protein has one entry. The sample contains 1.5 million to 2 million distinct CDR3 sequences, 49% of which appear only once. Sequences were obtained from blood. Every receptor here comes from a woman aged 40 to 50 in good health. CDR3s include the opening cysteine and the closing phenylalanine or tryptophan. Fields, in order: clone size, J gene, D gene, V gene, CDR3 DNA, CDR3 protein. The D gene is left open where the match is weak. Part of the rows lack a size; the others show once, few, many or a class for expanded clones.

NA,TRBJ1-1,NA,TRBV20-1,TGCAGTGCGCCGACCCAGGGTCTGAACACTGAAGCTTTCTTT,CSAPTQGLNTEAFF
few,TRBJ2-7,NA,TRBV29-1,TGCAGCGTTGGGGCAGGGTCGAGCAGAGGCTCCTACGAGCAGTACTTC,CSVGAGSSRGSYEQYF
few,TRBJ2-4,TRBD1,TRBV10-3,TGTGCCATCAGCCCGGGACAGGAAACGAACATTCAGTACTTC,CAISPGQETNIQYF
few,TRBJ2-6,NA,TRBV6-6,TGTGCCAGCGGAGCCTCTGGGGCCAACGTCCTGACTTTC,CASGASGANVLTF
once,TRBJ2-5,TRBD1,TRBV24-1,TGTGCCACCAGTGATTTGAGGGGGCGAGAGACCCAGTACTTC,CATSDLRGRETQYF
NA,TRBJ1-5,NA,TRBV6-5,TGTGCCAGCAGTCCATTCCAGCATAGCAATCAGCCCCAGCATTTT,CASSPFQHSNQPQHF
NA,TRBJ2-1,NA,TRBV24-1,TGTGCCACCAGTGGTGAGCGGGACAGGTACTACAATGAGCAGTTCTTC,CATSGERDRYYNEQFF
NA,TRBJ1-2,NA,TRBV6-1,TGTGCCAGCAGTGAAAGGTACCAGGTCTATGGCTACACCTTC,CASSERYQVYGYTF
NA,TRBJ1-5,NA,TRBV24-1,TGTGCCAATCGGGCGGGGACACAGCCCCAGCATTTT,CANRAGTQPQHF
NA,TRBJ1-2,NA,TRBV15,TGTGCCACCAGCACATTGACCGGGACTGGTTATGGCTACACCTTC,CATSTLTGTGYGYTF
NA,TRBJ1-5,NA,TRBV4-3,TGCGCCAGCAGCCAAGATTACGGCCCGTATCAGCCCCAGCATTTT,CASSQDYGPYQPQHF
few,TRBJ2-7,NA,TRBV29-1,TGCAGCGGTCTCCCGGGGATTAGGAAAGTATTGAACGAGCAGTACTTC,CSGLPGIRKVLNEQYF
NA,TRBJ2-7,NA,TRBV9,TGTGCCAGCAGCGTGGGGCGGGGGCCTGCCTACGAGCAGTACTTC,CASSVGRGPAYEQYF
NA,TRBJ2-7,NA,TRBV10-3,TGTGCCATCAGCGGGGGCCGCCTTAGCGAGCAGTACTTC,CAISGGRLSEQYF
NA,TRBJ2-5,NA,TRBV6-6,TGTGCCAGCAGTTACCACAGGGAGATTCATGAGCAGTACTTC,CASSYHREIHEQYF
NA,TRBJ2-1,TRBD2,TRBV29-1,TGCAGCGTTTCGCCGCCGGGACTAGAGGGCAAGGAGCAGTTCTTC,CSVSPPGLEGKEQFF
once,TRBJ1-1,NA,TRBV20-1,TGCAGTGACCTTGAGGAGCCTGAAGCTTTCTTT,CSDLEEPEAFF
few,TRBJ2-1,TRBD1,TRBV5-1,TGCGCCAGCAGCTGGGACAGTCCCTCCTACAATGAGCAGTTCTTC,CASSWDSPSYNEQFF
few,TRBJ2-3,TRBD1,TRBV27,TGTGCCAGCAGTCCTCGGACAGGGTCTAGCACAGATACGCAGTATTTT,CASSPRTGSSTDTQYF
NA,TRBJ2-3,TRBD1,TRBV27,TGTGCCAGCAGTTTGGTAAGGGGGCTAGATACGCAGTATTTT,CASSLVRGLDTQYF
NA,TRBJ2-7,NA,TRBV25-1,TGTGCCAGTTCCGGGACGTACTCCTACGAGCAGTACTTC,CASSGTYSYEQYF
NA,TRBJ2-1,NA,TRBV20-1,TGCAGTGCTAGAGACACAGTCTCCTACAATGAGCAGTTCTTC,CSARDTVSYNEQFF
NA,TRBJ2-3,NA,TRBV24-1,TGTGCCACCTTTCACAGTGGAATTATTGATACGCAGTATTTT,CATFHSGIIDTQYF
NA,TRBJ2-4,NA,TRBV27,TGTGCCAGCAGTTTGGGCAAAGTGGACATTCAGTACTTC,CASSLGKVDIQYF
few,TRBJ2-7,TRBD1,TRBV29-1,TGCAGCGTTCGGGACAGTGGGTACGAGCAGTACTTC,CSVRDSGYEQYF
NA,TRBJ2-1,TRBD2,TRBV7-9,TGTGCCAGCAGCTGGACTAGTCAGGGTGAGCAGTTCTTC,CASSWTSQGEQFF
NA,TRBJ2-3,NA,TRBV6-2/TRBV6-3,TGTGCCAGCAGTTACATAGGCGTGGGCACAGATACGCAGTATTTT,CASSYIGVGTDTQYF
NA,TRBJ2-1,TRBD1,TRBV7-9,TGTGCCAGCAGCCTACCGGGACAGACCTACAATGAGCAGTTCTTC,CASSLPGQTYNEQFF
few,TRBJ2-3,TRBD1,TRBV28,TGTGCCAGCAGTTCCCTCGGACAGGGGGAGGTAACAGATACGCAGTATTTT,CASSSLGQGEVTDTQYF
NA,TRBJ2-7,NA,TRBV11-2,TGTGCCAGCAGCTTGAGTCCGGGACGGATCTACGAGCAGTACTTC,CASSLSPGRIYEQYF
NA,TRBJ1-3,NA,TRBV13,TGTGCCAGCAGCCCCGCAGTTTCTGGAAACACCATATATTTT,CASSPAVSGNTIYF
NA,TRBJ2-1,NA,TRBV9,TGTGCCAGCAGCGTAGTAGAGACTAGGCAGTTCTTC,CASSVVETRQFF
NA,TRBJ2-7,NA,TRBV14,TGTGCCAGCAGCCACACTGGCTTCGGGGGGCGCGAGCAGTACTTC,CASSHTGFGGREQYF
NA,TRBJ2-5,NA,TRBV9,TGTGCCAGCAGCGTAGGGTCCGTGCGGGGGCCATTGAACCAAGAGACCCAGTACTTC,CASSVGSVRGPLNQETQYF
few,TRBJ2-7,NA,TRBV20-1,TGCAGTGGACACTTTGATCCCGAGCAGTACTTC,CSGHFDPEQYF
NA,TRBJ1-2,NA,TRBV24-1,TGTGCCACCAGGGACAGAGACTATGGCTACACCTTC,CATRDRDYGYTF
few,TRBJ2-3,NA,TRBV5-1,TGCGCCAGCAGCTTGGCCCAGGGGATAGATACGCAGTATTTT,CASSLAQGIDTQYF
NA,TRBJ2-5,TRBD2,TRBV9,TGTGCCAGCAGCGCGGGGGGGCAGCAAGAGACCCAGTACTTC,CASSAGGQQETQYF
many,TRBJ2-7,TRBD2,TRBV7-2,TGTGCCAGCAGCTTAGGGCGGGGGGGCCTCTACGAGCAGTACTTC,CASSLGRGGLYEQYF